Following are 27 T cell receptor beta chains from one sample sequenced in a study of shared clonotypes between healthy human individuals. The data were produced by immunoSEQ multiplex PCR, yet TCRdb's version contains in-frame clones alone and is incomplete. The data show roughly 2.1 million clones, roughly 91% seen once. Naive CD8 isolation took CD45RO-negative cells positively selected for CCR7 and excluded terminally differentiated effector memory CD45RA+ cells. The sequenced material came from naive CD8+ T cells from PBMCs. These receptors were obtained from a man between 18 and 29 years old in good health. Some clones in this sample may be carry-over from other donors' samples.

The rearrangement uses TRBV4-3 and TRBJ2-5, with 12 bases that match TRBD2. CDR3 size: 17 residues. V lost 0 bases and J lost 10; bases outside the gene matches: 12. Looked up from germline, CDR1 is LGHNA and CDR2 is YSLEER. CDR3: CASSQDLTSGGPRDQYF. CDR3 bases: TGCGCCAGCAGCCAAGATTTAACTAGCGGGGGGCCCAGGGACCAGTACTTC.

This clone was seen only once. This sequence joins TRBV4-2 and TRBJ2-1; tentatively, D is TRBD1 or TRBD2 (5 bases each). Germline CDR1 reads LGHNA; CDR2 reads YNFKEQ. Trimming removed 0 bases from V and 6 bases from J, with 15 bases in between. The CDR3 extends over 16 amino acids. Here the CDR3 reads CASSQDRRGHFNEQFF. The CDR3 coding sequence is TGTGCCAGCAGCCAAGATCGACGGGGCCATTTCAATGAGCAGTTCTTC.

The chain links TRBV6-5 to TRBJ2-5; TRBD2 might be the D (5 bases). The CDR3 is 15 residues long. Germline V lookup: CDR1 MNHEY, CDR2 SVGAGI. V shed 5 bases and J shed 5 bases, with 18 bases lying between them. This CDR3 is CASSIRYGRGETQYF. CDR3 sequence (DNA): TGTGCCAGCAGTATCCGGTATGGGCGCGGGGAGACCCAGTACTTC.

This chain links TRBV10-2 with TRBJ2-7, with TRBD2 matching 7 bases. The CDR3 totals 15 residues. After removal of 4 bases from V and 2 bases from J, the junction contained 8 bases not matched to a gene. CDR1 and CDR2 from the germline V gene are WSHSY and SAAADI. In DNA form, the CDR3 reads TGCGCCAGCAGTGGAAGGGAGGGACTCACCTACGAGCAGTACTTC. Encoded protein: CASSGREGLTYEQYF.

This chain connects TRBV19 to TRBJ2-1, with 9 bases identical to TRBD2. The CDR3 loop spans 14 amino acids. CDR1 and CDR2 from the germline V gene are LNHDA and SQIVND (reference sequence). The V segment lost 3 bases and the J segment 6 bases; nucleotides outside the gene matches: 3. As DNA, the CDR3 is TGTGCCAGTAGTATGGGACTAGCAATCAATGAGCAGTTCTTC. Encoded protein: CASSMGLAINEQFF.

The chain employs TRBV7-2 and TRBJ2-7; TRBD1 aligns across 7 bases. This CDR3 has 15 residues. Germline CDR1 is SGHTA and CDR2 is FQGNSA. V dropped 2 bases and J dropped 4; count of bases not matched to a gene: 8. The CDR3 nucleotides read TGTGCCAGCAGCTTAAGGGGACAGACCCAATACGAGCAGTACTTC. Protein sequence: CASSLRGQTQYEQYF.

This clone was detected once. The chain recombines TRBV7-7 with TRBJ1-1; D uncertain. This CDR3 has 15 residues. V shed 2 bases and J shed 3 bases, with 13 bases lying between them. Looked up from germline, CDR1 is SSHAT and CDR2 is FNYEAQ (reference sequence). DNA for the CDR3: TGTGCCAGCAGCTTAAGCGTAGGGAGTTACACTGAAGCTTTCTTT. Protein: CASSLSVGSYTEAFF.

The rearrangement uses TRBV21-1 and TRBJ2-5; no DNA check was done on the table's D call, TRBD2. TRBV21-1 counts as a pseudogene. CDR3 length: 15 amino acids. The CDR3 DNA sequence: TGTGCCAGCAGCAAAGACCCTAGCGGGGGCGGGACCCAGTACTTC. This sequence encodes CASSKDPSGGGTQYF.

The rearrangement joins TRBV6-6 to TRBJ2-6; D is possibly TRBD1 or TRBD2 (5 bases each). Germline V gives CDR1 MNHNY, CDR2 SVGAGI (reference sequence). CDR3 length: 16 amino acids. The germline V and J ends were trimmed by 8 bases and 3 bases, with 17 bases remaining between them. CDR3 nucleotides: TGTGCCAGCTCAATGGGCTGGGACGGTGGGGCCAACGTCCTGACTTTC. Protein sequence: CASSMGWDGGANVLTF.

The chain combines TRBV5-1 with TRBJ2-1; weak D call: TRBD1 (7 bases). CDR1 and CDR2 (germline): SGHRS, YFSETQ. CDR3 size: 16 residues. V was pared by 0 bases and J by 10 bases, with 20 bases between. CDR3 nucleotides: TGCGCCAGCAGCTTGGCTTCGACAGGGCGCGGGGTCGAGCAGTTCTTC. Protein product: CASSLASTGRGVEQFF.

The chain joins TRBV7-9 to TRBJ2-5; the D is unclear. The CDR3 covers 15 residues. Germline CDR1 reads SEHNR; CDR2 reads FQNEAQ (reference sequence). Trimming removed 5 bases at V and 5 bases at J, with 18 bases between. CDR3 protein: CASSPGPYTMETQYF. Written as DNA, the CDR3 is TGTGCCAGCAGCCCCGGGCCCTACACGATGGAGACCCAGTACTTC.

The chain carries TRBV6-1 and TRBJ1-1; D ambiguous. Germline-derived CDR1 and CDR2 are MNHNS and SASEGT. The CDR3 sequence is 12 residues long. V dropped 6 bases and J dropped 8 bases, with 13 bases sitting between them. CDR3 sequence reads: CASRSSSLEAFF. The DNA for the CDR3 is TGTGCCAGCAGATCCTCCAGCCTGGAAGCTTTCTTT.

This sequence joins TRBV4-3 and TRBJ1-6; 7 bases are a match to TRBD1. Germline trimming cut 0 bases from V and 6 bases from J; bases unmatched to any gene: 11. The CDR3 sequence is 18 residues long. From germline, CDR1 is LGHNA and CDR2 YSLEER. The CDR3 loop is CASSQDTWGGTVNSPLHF. The CDR3 DNA reads TGCGCCAGCAGCCAAGATACTTGGGGGGGGACAGTTAATTCACCCCTCCACTTT.

The chain uses TRBV11-2 and TRBJ1-5; 10 positions match TRBD1. Germline V gene lookup returns CDR1 SGHAT and CDR2 FQNNGV. Germline trimming cut 4 bases from V and 6 bases from J; bases unmatched to any gene: 6. The CDR3 contains 15 residues. CDR3 bases: TGTGCCAGCAGCTCCGGGACAGGGGAGGGTCAGCCCCAGCATTTT. This gives the protein CASSSGTGEGQPQHF.

The rearrangement joins TRBV5-1 to TRBJ2-2; no clear D. The CDR3 consists of 15 residues. CDR1 and CDR2 from the germline V gene are SGHRS and YFSETQ. V was trimmed by 0 bases and J by 2 bases, leaving 8 bases between them. CDR3 sequence: CASSLVRLNTGELFF. As DNA, the CDR3 is TGCGCCAGCAGCTTGGTTCGCCTCAACACCGGGGAGCTGTTTTTT.

The V call is TRBV4-1, the J call TRBJ2-1; no clear D. The CDR3 runs 14 residues. Per germline, CDR1 MGHRA and CDR2 YSYEKL. V lost 4 bases to trimming and J lost 9 bases, with 16 bases between them. The CDR3 loop reads CASSPAGWGIEQFF. CDR3 DNA: TGCGCCAGCAGCCCAGCTGGGTGGGGAATTGAGCAGTTCTTC.

The rearrangement joins TRBV5-1 to TRBJ2-7, with TRBD2 as a possible D gene (5 bases). The CDR3 is 13 amino acids. The V end lost 2 bases, the J end lost 4 bases, and 10 bases lay between the germline ends. Germline V gives CDR1 SGHRS, CDR2 YFSETQ. The CDR3 nucleotides are TGCGCCAGCAGCTTCGGGATCGGATACGAGCAGTACTTC. Translation gives CASSFGIGYEQYF.

CDR3: CASSVLKNTEAFF. The CDR3 bases are TGTGCCAGCAGCGTCCTTAAGAACACTGAAGCTTTCTTT. This chain joins TRBV14 and TRBJ1-1; D unresolved. The germline V gene encodes CDR1 SGHDN and CDR2 FVKESK. This CDR3 spans 13 amino acids. V lost 5 bases and J lost 1, with 8 bases in between. The complete variable domain, with remaining parts taken from reference TRBV14 and TRBJ1-1, reads EAGVTQFPSHSVIEKGQTVTLRCDPISGHDNLYWYRRVMGKEIKFLLHFVKESKQDESGMPNNRFLAERTGGTYSTLKVQPAELEDSGVYFCASSVLKNTEAFFGQGTRLTVV.

The V gene is TRBV27, the J gene TRBJ2-1; D may be TRBD1 (5 bases). The CDR3 runs to 15 residues. The ends were cut back, 2 bases at V and 7 bases at J, with 15 bases in the middle. Germline V gene lookup returns CDR1 MNHEY and CDR2 SMNVEV (reference sequence). The CDR3 here is CASSLGAWMANEQFF. In DNA form, the CDR3 reads TGTGCCAGCAGTTTAGGGGCTTGGATGGCGAATGAGCAGTTCTTC.

This clone was counted a single time. V and J are TRBV15 and TRBJ1-5; 8 bases match TRBD1. V dropped 8 bases and J dropped 2; count of bases not matched to a gene: 8. Germline CDR1 and CDR2: LNHNV and YYDKDF (reference sequence). The CDR3 runs 15 residues. This chain's CDR3 is CATRSTGEGNQPQHF. The CDR3 DNA follows: TGTGCCACCCGATCGACAGGGGAGGGCAATCAGCCCCAGCATTTT.

Only a few counts were recorded for this clone. The chain employs TRBV4-1 and TRBJ2-7, with D unclear. CDR3 length: 14 amino acids. Trimming removed 0 bases at V and 2 bases at J, with 8 bases between. Germline lookup yields CDR1 MGHRA and CDR2 YSYEKL. This CDR3 is CASSQDPTPYEQYF. The CDR3 DNA reads as TGCGCCAGCAGCCAAGATCCGACCCCCTACGAGCAGTACTTC.

This clone came up once. The J gene is TRBJ1-2, the V gene TRBV6-5; 8 bases agree with TRBD1. CDR1 and CDR2 (germline): MNHEY, SVGAGI. The CDR3 length is 14 residues. Trimming cost V 1 base and J 6 bases; bases outside gene matches: 4. CDR3 sequence reads: CASSYLQGADGYTF. The DNA of the CDR3 is TGTGCCAGCAGTTACTTGCAGGGGGCTGATGGCTACACCTTC.

This sequence joins TRBV7-8 and TRBJ2-5, with TRBD1 as a possible D gene (6 bases). V shed 9 bases and J shed 3 bases, with 20 bases lying between them. Germline CDR1 reads SGHVS; CDR2 reads FQNEAQ. CDR3 length: 15 amino acids. In DNA form, the CDR3 reads TGTGCCAGTACCCCCATGGCAGGGGAAGAAGAGACCCAGTACTTC. This translates into CASTPMAGEEETQYF.

The chain uses TRBV4-1 and TRBJ2-1; 7 bases agree with TRBD2. The CDR3 covers 16 residues. After removal of 2 bases from V and 4 bases from J, the junction contained 8 bases not matched to a gene. Germline CDR1 reads MGHRA; CDR2 reads YSYEKL. CDR3 protein: CASSQTTGEGYNEQFF. Written as DNA, the CDR3 is TGCGCCAGCAGCCAAACCACGGGGGAGGGATACAATGAGCAGTTCTTC.

The chain has TRBV11-2 and TRBJ2-7; D uncertain. The V end was cut by 5 bases, the J end by 2 bases, with 19 bases between. The germline gives CDR1 SGHAT, CDR2 FQNNGV. The CDR3 covers 16 residues. In nucleotides, the CDR3 is TGTGCCAGCAGCCGTCATCAATCTAACGTGCCCTACGAGCAGTACTTC. Protein sequence: CASSRHQSNVPYEQYF.

The chain links TRBV27 to TRBJ2-7; the match to TRBD1 covers 7 bases. CDR1 and CDR2 (germline): MNHEY, SMNVEV (reference sequence). The junction had 13 bases not matched to a gene; V was cut back by 6 bases and J by 5 bases. CDR3 length: 15 amino acids. The CDR3 sequence: CASSLLRQGVDEQYF. The CDR3 region has the DNA TGTGCCAGCAGCCTTTTGCGACAGGGTGTGGACGAGCAGTACTTC.

This chain connects TRBV27 to TRBJ2-7; D might be TRBD1 or TRBD2, each matching 5 bases. From germline, CDR1 is MNHEY and CDR2 SMNVEV (reference sequence). This CDR3 region has 13 residues. Trimming removed 7 bases at V and 1 base at J, with 11 bases between. The CDR3 coding sequence is TGTGCCAGCACCCCCAGGGAGTCCTACGAGCAGTACTTC. Its protein product is CASTPRESYEQYF.